This paragraph reports one T cell receptor (beta chain). Antigen specificity is unknown. This specimen belongs to a study of response to subunit inactivated influenza vaccine. Whole-study findings and limits: Authors suggested each seasonal influenza vaccination recruits few new T cells.

The V end lost 5 bases, the J end lost 8 bases, and 18 bases lay between the germline ends. The CDR3 is made up of 14 amino acids. TCRdb independently ran MiXCR on the RT-PCR reads; one entry per CDR3 protein. The sample consists of 800,000 to 1,000,000 distinct CDR3 sequences, 21% of them appearing once. The sequences come from PBMCs from blood, collected more than 4 days after vaccination. This chain uses TRBV12-3 or TRBV12-4 with TRBJ1-2; a weak D match, TRBD1 (5 bases). The source of this sequence is a man in his fifties or sixties who received an inactivated influenza vaccine. The CDR3 bases are TGTGCCAGCAGTAAACCGGGGCGACTGGAAGGCTACACCTTC. Protein sequence: CASSKPGRLEGYTF.